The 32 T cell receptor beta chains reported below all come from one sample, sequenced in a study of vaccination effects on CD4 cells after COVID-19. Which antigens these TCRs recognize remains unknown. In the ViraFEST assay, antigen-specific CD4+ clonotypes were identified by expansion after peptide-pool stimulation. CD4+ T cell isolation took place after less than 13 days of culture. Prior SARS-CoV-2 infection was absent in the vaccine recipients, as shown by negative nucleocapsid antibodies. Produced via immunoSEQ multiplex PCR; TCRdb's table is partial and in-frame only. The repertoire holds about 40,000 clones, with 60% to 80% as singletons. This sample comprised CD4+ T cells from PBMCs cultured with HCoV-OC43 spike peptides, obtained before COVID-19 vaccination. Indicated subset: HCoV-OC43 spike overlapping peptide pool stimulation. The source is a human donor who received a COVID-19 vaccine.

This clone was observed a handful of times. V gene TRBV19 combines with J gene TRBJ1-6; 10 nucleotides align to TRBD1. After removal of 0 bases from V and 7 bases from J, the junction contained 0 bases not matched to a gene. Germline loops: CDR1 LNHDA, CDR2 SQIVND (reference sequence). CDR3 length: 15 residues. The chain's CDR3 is CASSIEDRGNSPLHF. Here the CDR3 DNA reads TGTGCCAGTAGTATAGAGGACAGGGGGAATTCACCCCTCCACTTT.

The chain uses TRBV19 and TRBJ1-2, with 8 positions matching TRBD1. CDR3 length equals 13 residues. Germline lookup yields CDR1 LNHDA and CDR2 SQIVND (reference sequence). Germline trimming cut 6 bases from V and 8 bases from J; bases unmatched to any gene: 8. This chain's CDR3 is CASSYQGARGYTF. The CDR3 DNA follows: TGTGCCAGTAGCTATCAGGGGGCGCGAGGCTACACCTTC.

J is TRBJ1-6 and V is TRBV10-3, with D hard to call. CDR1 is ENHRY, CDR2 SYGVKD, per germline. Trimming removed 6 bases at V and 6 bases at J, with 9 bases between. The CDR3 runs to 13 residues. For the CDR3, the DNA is TGTGCCATCAGGGACCCGATTAATTCACCCCTCCACTTT. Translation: CAIRDPINSPLHF.

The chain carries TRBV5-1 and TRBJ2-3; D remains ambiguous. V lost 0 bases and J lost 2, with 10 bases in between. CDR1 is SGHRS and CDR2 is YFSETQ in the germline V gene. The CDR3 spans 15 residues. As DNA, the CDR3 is TGCGCCAGCAGCTTGGCGGTGCCTCCCACAGATACGCAGTATTTT. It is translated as CASSLAVPPTDTQYF.

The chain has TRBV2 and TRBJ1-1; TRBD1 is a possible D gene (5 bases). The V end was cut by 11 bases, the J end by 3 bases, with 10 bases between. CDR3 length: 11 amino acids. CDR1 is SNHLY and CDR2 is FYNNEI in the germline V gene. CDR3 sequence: CAGGRDTEAFF. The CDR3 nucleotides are TGTGCCGGTGGCAGGGACACTGAAGCTTTCTTT. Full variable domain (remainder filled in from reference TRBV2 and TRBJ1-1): EPEVTQTPSHQVTQMGQEVILRCVPISNHLYFYWYRQILGQKVEFLVSFYNNEISEKSEIFDDQFSVERPDGSNFTLKIRSTKLEDSAMYFCAGGRDTEAFFGQGTRLTVV.

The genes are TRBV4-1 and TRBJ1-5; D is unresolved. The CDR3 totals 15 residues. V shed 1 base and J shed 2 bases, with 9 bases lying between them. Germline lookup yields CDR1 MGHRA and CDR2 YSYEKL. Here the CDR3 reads CASSQAGIGNQPQHF. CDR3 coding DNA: TGCGCCAGCAGCCAAGCAGGCATAGGCAATCAGCCCCAGCATTTT.

The CDR3 bases are TGTGCCAGCAGCCAAGATGTCACCTCTGGAAACACCATATATTTT. The encoded protein is CASSQDVTSGNTIYF. The chain carries TRBV3-1 (or the pseudogene TRBV3-2) and TRBJ1-3; D not certain. The V end was cut by 0 bases, the J end by 0 bases, with 6 bases between. The CDR3 spans 15 residues. Germline V gene lookup returns CDR1 LGHDT and CDR2 YNNKEL (reference sequence).

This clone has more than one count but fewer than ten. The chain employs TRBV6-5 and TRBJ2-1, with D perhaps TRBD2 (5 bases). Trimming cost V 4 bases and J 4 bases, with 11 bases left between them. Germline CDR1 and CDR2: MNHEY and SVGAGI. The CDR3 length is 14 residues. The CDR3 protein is CASSSHPGYNEQFF. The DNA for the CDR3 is TGTGCCAGCAGTTCCCATCCGGGGTACAATGAGCAGTTCTTC.

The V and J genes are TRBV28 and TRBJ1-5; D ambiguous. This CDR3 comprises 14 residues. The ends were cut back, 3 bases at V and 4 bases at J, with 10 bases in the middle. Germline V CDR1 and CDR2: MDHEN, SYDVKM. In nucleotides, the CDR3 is TGTGCCAGCAGTTTGGGAGAATCTAATCAGCCCCAGCATTTT. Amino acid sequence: CASSLGESNQPQHF.

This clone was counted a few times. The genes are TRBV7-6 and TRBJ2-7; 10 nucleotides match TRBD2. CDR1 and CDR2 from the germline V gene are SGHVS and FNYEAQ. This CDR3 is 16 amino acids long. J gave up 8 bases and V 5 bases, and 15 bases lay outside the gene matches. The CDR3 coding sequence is TGTGCCAGCAGCAGCGGGGGTAGCGGGAGGAACTTCCAGCAGTACTTC. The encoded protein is CASSSGGSGRNFQQYF.

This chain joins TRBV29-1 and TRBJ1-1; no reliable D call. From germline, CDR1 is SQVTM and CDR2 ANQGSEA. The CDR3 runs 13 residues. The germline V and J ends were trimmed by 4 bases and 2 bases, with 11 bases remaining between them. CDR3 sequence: CSVGRRSNTEAFF. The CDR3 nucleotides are TGCAGCGTTGGTAGGAGGTCTAACACTGAAGCTTTCTTT.

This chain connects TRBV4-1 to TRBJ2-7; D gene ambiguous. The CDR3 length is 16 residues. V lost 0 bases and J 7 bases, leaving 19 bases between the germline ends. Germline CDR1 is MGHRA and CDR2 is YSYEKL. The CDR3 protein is CASSQDVVGFRREQYF. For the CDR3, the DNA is TGCGCCAGCAGCCAAGATGTCGTTGGCTTCCGTCGGGAGCAGTACTTC.

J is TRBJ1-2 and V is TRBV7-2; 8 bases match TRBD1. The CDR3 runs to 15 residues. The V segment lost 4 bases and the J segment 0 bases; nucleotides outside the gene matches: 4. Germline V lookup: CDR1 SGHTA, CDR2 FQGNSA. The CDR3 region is CASSSAGGPNYGYTF. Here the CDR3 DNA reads TGTGCCAGCAGCTCCGCAGGGGGCCCTAACTATGGCTACACCTTC.

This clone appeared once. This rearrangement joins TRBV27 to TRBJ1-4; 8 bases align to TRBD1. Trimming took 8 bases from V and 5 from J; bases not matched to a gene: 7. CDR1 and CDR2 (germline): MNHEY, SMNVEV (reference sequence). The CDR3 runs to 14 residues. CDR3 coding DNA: TGTGCCAGCTCGCACCAGGGGGCGAATGAAAAACTGTTTTTT. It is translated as CASSHQGANEKLFF.

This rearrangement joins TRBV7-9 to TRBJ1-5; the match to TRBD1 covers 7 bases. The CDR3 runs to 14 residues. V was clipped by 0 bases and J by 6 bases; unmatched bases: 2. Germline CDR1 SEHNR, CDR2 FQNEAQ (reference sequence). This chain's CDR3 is CASSLAGGIQPQHF. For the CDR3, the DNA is TGTGCCAGCAGCTTAGCAGGGGGCATTCAGCCCCAGCATTTT.

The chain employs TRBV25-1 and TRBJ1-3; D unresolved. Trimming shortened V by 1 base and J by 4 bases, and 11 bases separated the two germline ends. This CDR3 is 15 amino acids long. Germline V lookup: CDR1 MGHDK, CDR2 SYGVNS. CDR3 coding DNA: TGTGCCAGCAGTGAATCCGGGGAGGTCGGAAACACCATATATTTT. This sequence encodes CASSESGEVGNTIYF.

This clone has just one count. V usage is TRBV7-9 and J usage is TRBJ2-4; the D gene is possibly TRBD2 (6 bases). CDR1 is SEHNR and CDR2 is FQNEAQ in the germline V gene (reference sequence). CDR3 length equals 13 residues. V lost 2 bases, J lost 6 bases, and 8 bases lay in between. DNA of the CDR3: TGTGCCAGCAGCTTACTGGGGGGAAACATTCAGTACTTC. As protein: CASSLLGGNIQYF.

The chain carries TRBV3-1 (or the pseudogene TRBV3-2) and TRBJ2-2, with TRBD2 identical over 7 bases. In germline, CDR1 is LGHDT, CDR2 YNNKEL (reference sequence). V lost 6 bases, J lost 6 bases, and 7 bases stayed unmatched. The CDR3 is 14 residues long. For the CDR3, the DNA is TGTGCCAGCAGACATCGGGGGGTTGCCGGGGAGCTGTTTTTT. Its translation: CASRHRGVAGELFF.

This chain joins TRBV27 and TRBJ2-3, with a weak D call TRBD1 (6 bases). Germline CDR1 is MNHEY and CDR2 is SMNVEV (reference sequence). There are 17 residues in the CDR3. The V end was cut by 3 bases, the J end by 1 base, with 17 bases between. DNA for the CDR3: TGTGCCAGCAGTTTGGTTATTGGGGGCCACGGCACAGATACGCAGTATTTT. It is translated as CASSLVIGGHGTDTQYF.

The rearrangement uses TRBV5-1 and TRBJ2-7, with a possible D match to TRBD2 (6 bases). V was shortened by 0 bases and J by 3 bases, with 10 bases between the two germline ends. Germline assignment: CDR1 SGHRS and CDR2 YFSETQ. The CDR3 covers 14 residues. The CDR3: CASSLDGGGYEQYF. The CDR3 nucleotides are TGCGCCAGCAGCTTGGACGGGGGTGGCTACGAGCAGTACTTC.

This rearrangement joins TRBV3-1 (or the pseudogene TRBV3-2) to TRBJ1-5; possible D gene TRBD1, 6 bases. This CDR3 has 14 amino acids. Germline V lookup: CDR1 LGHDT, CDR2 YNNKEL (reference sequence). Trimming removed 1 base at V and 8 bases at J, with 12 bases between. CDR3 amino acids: CASSQVKGGKPQHF. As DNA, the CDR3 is TGTGCCAGCAGCCAAGTAAAAGGGGGTAAGCCCCAGCATTTT.

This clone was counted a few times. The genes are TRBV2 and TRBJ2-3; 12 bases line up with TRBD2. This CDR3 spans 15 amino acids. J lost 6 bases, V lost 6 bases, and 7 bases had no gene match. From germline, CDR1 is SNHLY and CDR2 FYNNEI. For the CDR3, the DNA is TGTGCCAGCAGGGCTAGACTAGCGGGAGCGGATACGCAGTATTTT. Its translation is CASRARLAGADTQYF. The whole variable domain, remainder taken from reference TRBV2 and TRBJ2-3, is EPEVTQTPSHQVTQMGQEVILRCVPISNHLYFYWYRQILGQKVEFLVSFYNNEISEKSEIFDDQFSVERPDGSNFTLKIRSTKLEDSAMYFCASRARLAGADTQYFGPGTRLTVL.

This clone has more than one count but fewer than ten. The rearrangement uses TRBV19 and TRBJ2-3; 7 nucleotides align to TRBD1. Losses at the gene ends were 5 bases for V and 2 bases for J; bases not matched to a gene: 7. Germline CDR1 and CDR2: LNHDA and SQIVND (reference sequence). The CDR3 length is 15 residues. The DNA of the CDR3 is TGTGCCAGTAGTGTTCGACAGGGCCCCACAGATACGCAGTATTTT. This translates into CASSVRQGPTDTQYF. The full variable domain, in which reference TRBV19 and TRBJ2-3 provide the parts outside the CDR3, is DGGITQSPKYLFRKEGQNVTLSCEQNLNHDAMYWYRQDPGQGLRLIYYSQIVNDFQKGDIAEGYSVSREKKESFPLTVTSAQKNPTAFYLCASSVRQGPTDTQYFGPGTRLTVL.

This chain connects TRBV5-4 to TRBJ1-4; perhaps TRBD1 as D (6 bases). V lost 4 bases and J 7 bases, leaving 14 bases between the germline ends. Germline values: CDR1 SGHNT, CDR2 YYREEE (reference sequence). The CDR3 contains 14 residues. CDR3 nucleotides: TGTGCCAGCAGCGCGCAGGGGAGGAGTGAAAAACTGTTTTTT. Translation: CASSAQGRSEKLFF.

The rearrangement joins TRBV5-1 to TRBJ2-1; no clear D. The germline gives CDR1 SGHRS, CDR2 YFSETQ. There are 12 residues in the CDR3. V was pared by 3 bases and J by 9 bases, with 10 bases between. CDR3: CASSWTFGEQFF. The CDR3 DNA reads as TGCGCCAGCAGCTGGACCTTTGGTGAGCAGTTCTTC.

The CDR3 DNA is TGTGCCACCAGCAGAGACAGGGGCCCCACAGATACGCAGTATTTT. It specifies CATSRDRGPTDTQYF. The rearrangement uses TRBV15 and TRBJ2-3; possible D gene TRBD1, 6 bases. This CDR3 is built from 15 residues. The V and J ends lost 0 bases and 2 bases respectively, with 9 bases between them. Germline V gene sequence: CDR1 LNHNV, CDR2 YYDKDF (reference sequence).

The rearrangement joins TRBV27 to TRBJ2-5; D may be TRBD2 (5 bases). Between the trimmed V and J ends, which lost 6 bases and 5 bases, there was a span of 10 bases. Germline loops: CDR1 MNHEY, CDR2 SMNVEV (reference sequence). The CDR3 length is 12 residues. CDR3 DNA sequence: TGTGCCAGCAGGGGAGTGGGGGAGACCCAGTACTTC. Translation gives CASRGVGETQYF.

The DNA of the CDR3 is TGTGCCACCATTCAGGACAAGTATGGCTACACCTTC. It is translated as CATIQDKYGYTF. The chain is built from TRBV24-1 and TRBJ1-2; D may be TRBD1 (5 bases). Germline values: CDR1 KGHDR, CDR2 SFDVKD. This CDR3 region has 12 residues. The ends were cut back, 8 bases at V and 5 bases at J, with 11 bases in the middle.

This CDR3 reads CASSLELRGYTF. CDR3 bases: TGTGCCAGCAGTTTAGAGCTTCGGGGCTACACCTTC. The V gene is TRBV12-3 or TRBV12-4, the J gene TRBJ1-2; no reliable D call. The ends were cut back, 1 base at V and 8 bases at J, with 8 bases in the middle. The CDR3 totals 12 residues.

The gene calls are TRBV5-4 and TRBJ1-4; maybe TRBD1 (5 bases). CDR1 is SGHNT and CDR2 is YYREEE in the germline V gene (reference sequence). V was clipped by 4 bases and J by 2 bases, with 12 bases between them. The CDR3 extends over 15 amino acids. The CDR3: CASSPYGGTNEKLFF. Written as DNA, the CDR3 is TGTGCCAGCAGCCCCTATGGGGGTACTAATGAAAAACTGTTTTTT.

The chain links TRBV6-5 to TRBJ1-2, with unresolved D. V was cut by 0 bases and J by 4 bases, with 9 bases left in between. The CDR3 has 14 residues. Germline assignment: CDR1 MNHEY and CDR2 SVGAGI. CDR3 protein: CASSYSGRSYGYTF. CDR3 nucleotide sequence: TGTGCCAGCAGTTACTCGGGCAGAAGCTATGGCTACACCTTC.

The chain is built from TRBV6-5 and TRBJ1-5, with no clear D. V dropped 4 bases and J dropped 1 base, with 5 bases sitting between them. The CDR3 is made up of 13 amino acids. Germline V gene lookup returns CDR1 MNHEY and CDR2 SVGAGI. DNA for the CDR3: TGTGCCAGCAGTTTGTCGAGCAATCAGCCCCAGCATTTT. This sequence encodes CASSLSSNQPQHF.